One sample yielded the 2 T cell receptor beta chains listed below, sequenced in a study of blood T cell repertoires in COVID-19. TCRdb's table, derived via immunoSEQ multiplex PCR, lists solely in-frame clones and lacks some. The sample carries 50,000 or so clones, roughly four fifths recorded once. Sequencing was carried out using peripheral blood. The receptors shown here come from a man aged 35 to 55 with acute or convalescent COVID-19.

V is TRBV10-3 and J is TRBJ2-7; no clear D gene. The CDR3 consists of 12 residues. Trimming pared 5 bases from V and 5 bases from J, leaving 10 bases between. Germline V lookup: CDR1 ENHRY, CDR2 SYGVKD. CDR3 coding DNA: TGTGCCATCAGTCCTAAATCCGACGAGCAGTACTTC. Its translation: CAISPKSDEQYF.

This chain connects TRBV6-4 to TRBJ1-6, with D unresolved. CDR3 length: 14 amino acids. Trimming took 2 bases from V and 9 from J, leaving 11 bases between them. CDR1 is MRHNA and CDR2 is SNTAGT in the germline V gene. CDR3 nucleotides: TGTGCCAGCAGTGACCACAGCAAAGCTTCACCCCTCCACTTT. It codes for CASSDHSKASPLHF.